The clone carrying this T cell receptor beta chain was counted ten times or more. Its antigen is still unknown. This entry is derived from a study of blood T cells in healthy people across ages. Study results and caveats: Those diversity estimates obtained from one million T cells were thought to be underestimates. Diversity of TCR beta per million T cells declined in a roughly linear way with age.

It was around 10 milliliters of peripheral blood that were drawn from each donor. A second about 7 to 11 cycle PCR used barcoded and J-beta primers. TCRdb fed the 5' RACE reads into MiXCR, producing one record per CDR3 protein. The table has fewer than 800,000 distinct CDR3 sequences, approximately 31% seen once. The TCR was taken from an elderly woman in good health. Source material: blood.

The CDR3 DNA sequence: TGTGCCAGCAGCTTAGTCGGACAGGGACTAGTAGTTCGGGGCTACACCTTC. Amino acids: CASSLVGQGLVVRGYTF. The chain employs TRBV7-2 and TRBJ1-2; 8 bases line up with TRBD1. Germline lookup yields CDR1 SGHTA and CDR2 FQGNSA. The CDR3 sequence is 17 residues long. Losses at the gene ends were 1 base for V and 8 bases for J; bases not matched to a gene: 15. Filled out from reference TRBV7-2 and TRBJ1-2, the complete variable domain reads GAGVSQSPSNKVTEKGKDVELRCDPISGHTALYWYRQSLGQGLEFLIYFQGNSAPDKSGLPSDRFSAERTGGSVSTLTIQRTQQEDSAVYLCASSLVGQGLVVRGYTFGSGTRLTVV.